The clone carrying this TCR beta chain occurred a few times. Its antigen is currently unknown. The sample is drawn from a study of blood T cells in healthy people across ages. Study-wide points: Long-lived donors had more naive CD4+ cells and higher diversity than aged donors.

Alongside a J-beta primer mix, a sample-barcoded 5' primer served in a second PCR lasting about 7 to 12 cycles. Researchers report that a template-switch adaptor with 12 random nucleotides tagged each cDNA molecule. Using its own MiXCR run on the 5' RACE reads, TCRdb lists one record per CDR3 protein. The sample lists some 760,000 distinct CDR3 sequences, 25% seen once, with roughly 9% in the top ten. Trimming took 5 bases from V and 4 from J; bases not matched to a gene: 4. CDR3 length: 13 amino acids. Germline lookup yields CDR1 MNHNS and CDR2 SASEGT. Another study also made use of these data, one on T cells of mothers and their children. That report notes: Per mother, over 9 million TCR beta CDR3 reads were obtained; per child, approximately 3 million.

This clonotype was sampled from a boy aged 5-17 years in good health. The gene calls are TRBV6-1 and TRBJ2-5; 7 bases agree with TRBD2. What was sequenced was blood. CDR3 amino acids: CASSSWEGETQYF. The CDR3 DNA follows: TGTGCCAGCAGTTCGTGGGAGGGAGAGACCCAGTACTTC.